The clone carrying this T cell receptor (beta chain) is labeled medium-sized based on frequency. Its matching antigen is unknown. Every donor was a healthy person donating bone marrow. This entry belongs to a study of cytomegalovirus exposure and HLA in healthy donors. J gave up 7 bases and V 9 bases, and 10 bases lay outside the gene matches. CDR3 length: 14 residues. Germline CDR1 and CDR2: LNHDA and SQIVND (reference sequence). Study outcomes and limitations: Later analysis associated a missense DCLRE1C variant with TCR beta V- and J-gene trimming.

The PCR ran on 60 Vbeta and 13 Jbeta primers. Produced via immunoSEQ multiplex PCR; TCRdb's table is partial and in-frame only. In total, the table holds roughly 69,000 clones. The clonotype comes from a woman in her thirties in good health and CMV-seronegative. The gene calls are TRBV19 and TRBJ2-1; 9 nucleotides match TRBD2. Sequencing input: PBMCs. The DNA for the CDR3 is TGTGCCAGCTCGCGACTAGCGGATCCTAATGAGCAGTTCTTC. This translates into CASSRLADPNEQFF.